The rows below give T cell receptor beta chains drawn from one sample of a study of OX40 agonist ivuxolimab in advanced cancers. Method: immunoSEQ multiplex PCR; TCRdb's copy keeps in-frame clones and lacks some. The sample contains about 71,000 clones, roughly nine tenths of which appear only once. This specimen was CD4+ or CD8+ T cells sorted from blood, taken in a trial of the OX40 agonist ivuxolimab. Receptors were obtained from an adult with an advanced solid tumor such as melanoma, head and neck, liver or kidney cancer. Both conserved end residues are part of each CDR3.

v_gene,len,j_gene,CDR3aa
TRBV21-1,13,TRBJ2-7,CASRAGQRHEQYF
TRBV11-2,14,TRBJ2-5,CASSLSGGQETQYF
TRBV6-1,15,TRBJ2-3,CASSGGRTGADTQYF
TRBV7-2,15,TRBJ1-4,CASSFLRGRQEKLFF
TRBV6-1,13,TRBJ2-5,CASSRRQKETQYF
TRBV5-4,12,TRBJ1-1,CASSQGMQGAFF
TRBV6-5,14,TRBJ2-7,CASSRDRQTYEQYF
TRBV6-5,15,TRBJ1-4,CASSYSGDLRRRLFF
TRBV28,14,TRBJ1-2,CASSSAGTHYGYTF
TRBV6-1,15,TRBJ1-5,CASSVFLTSNQPQHF
TRBV10-1,10,TRBJ1-1,CAIVVSEAFF
TRBV4-3,15,TRBJ2-2,CASSQGFGITGELFF
TRBV18,18,TRBJ2-3,CASSSTPILAGVRDTQYF
TRBV10-2,12,TRBJ1-5,CASSELNQPQHF
TRBV2,15,TRBJ2-1,CASSDAGTGVHEQFF
TRBV18,17,TRBJ2-7,CASSPISGTASSYEQYF
TRBV6-1,13,TRBJ1-5,CASTWGPNQPQHF
TRBV7-8,16,TRBJ2-7,CASSPRLAGVRYEQYF
TRBV7-2,17,TRBJ2-5,CASSLGGGGPPRETQYF
TRBV18,14,TRBJ1-1,CASSPGSAATEAFF
TRBV19,14,TRBJ1-1,CASSMANRNTEAFF
TRBV13,16,TRBJ1-2,CASSLLDRGHNYGYTF